The clone carrying this TCR beta chain appeared many times. The antigen is not known. Treatment defined: skin biopsy from PPD injection site in Mantoux-positive individual. TCR cDNA received a 3' ligated oligonucleotide that carried a UMI. Unsorted total RNA, about 1 to 1000 ng, was DNase treated before reverse transcription. Four PCR rounds used nested alpha and beta constant region primers plus the SP2 primer. In TCRdb, the UMI-ligation and nested PCR reads were re-called with MiXCR into one record per CDR3 protein. Among approximately 22,000 distinct CDR3 sequences listed, about 6.1% were seen once. The data were obtained in a study of naive and memory T cell subsets. V was clipped by 6 bases and J by 1 base, with 12 bases between them. Germline-derived CDR1 and CDR2 are DFQATT and SNEGSKA (reference sequence). This CDR3 region has 13 residues. Study results and caveats: Potentially, T cell activation and differentiation skew this RNA-based measurement. More TCRs at tuberculin sites were read as hypersensitivity T cell infiltration. TCRs were reportedly recovered from both biopsy types, mostly tuberculin test sites.

The sequence was collected from an adult in good health. The specimen comprised skin, sampled from a tuberculin skin test site. The rearrangement uses TRBV20-1 and TRBJ1-1; possibly TRBD1 for D (5 bases). CDR3 residues: CSAPDGGNTEAFF. CDR3 in DNA: TGCAGTGCACCCGACGGGGGGAACACTGAAGCTTTCTTT.